The clone carrying this T cell receptor beta chain was detected ten times or more. The antigen is not known. The CDR3 length is 15 residues. The V and J ends lost 2 bases and 8 bases respectively, with 18 bases between them. Amplified TCR beta CDR3 regions came from RNA transcripts. The HTBI set primed first-round TCR CDR3 RT-PCR. Each CDR3 protein is one row after TCRdb ran MiXCR on the multiplex PCR reads. This sample has 500,000 to 600,000 distinct CDR3 sequences, with about 20% found just once. The data were taken from a study of T cells in Graves' hyperthyroidism and ophthalmopathy. Not enrolled were patients with uncontrolled infection, other autoimmune disease, pregnancy or lactation. From approximately 9.3 ml of fresh peripheral blood, PBMCs were isolated. Findings and caveats of the study: Blood also carried most thyroid clonotypes expanded above 0.001.

The chain links TRBV12-3 or TRBV12-4 to TRBJ1-2; weak D call: TRBD1 (5 bases). The sequence derives from a man aged 35 to 55 with Graves' ophthalmopathy. Sequenced input: blood. For the CDR3, the DNA is TGTGCCAGCAGTTTAACGGGGGGGGGTAGAGGAGGCTACACCTTC. Residues: CASSLTGGGRGGYTF.